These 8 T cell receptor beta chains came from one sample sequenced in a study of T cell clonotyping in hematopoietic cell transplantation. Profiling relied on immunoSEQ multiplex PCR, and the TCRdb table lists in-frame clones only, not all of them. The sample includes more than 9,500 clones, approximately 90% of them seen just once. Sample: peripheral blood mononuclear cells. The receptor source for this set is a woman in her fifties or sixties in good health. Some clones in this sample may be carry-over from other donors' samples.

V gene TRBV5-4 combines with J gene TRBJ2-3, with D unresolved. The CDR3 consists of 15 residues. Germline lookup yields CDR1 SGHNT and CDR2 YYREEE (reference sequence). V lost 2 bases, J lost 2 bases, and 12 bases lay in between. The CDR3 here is CASSFGLAVTDTQYF. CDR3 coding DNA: TGTGCCAGCAGCTTTGGTTTGGCGGTCACAGATACGCAGTATTTT.

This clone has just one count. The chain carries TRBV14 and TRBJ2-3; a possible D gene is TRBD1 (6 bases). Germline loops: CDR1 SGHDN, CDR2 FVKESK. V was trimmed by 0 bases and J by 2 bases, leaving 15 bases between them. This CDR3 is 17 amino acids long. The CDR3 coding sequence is TGTGCCAGCAGCCAAGAGTGGACAGAGACCTACACAGATACGCAGTATTTT. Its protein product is CASSQEWTETYTDTQYF.

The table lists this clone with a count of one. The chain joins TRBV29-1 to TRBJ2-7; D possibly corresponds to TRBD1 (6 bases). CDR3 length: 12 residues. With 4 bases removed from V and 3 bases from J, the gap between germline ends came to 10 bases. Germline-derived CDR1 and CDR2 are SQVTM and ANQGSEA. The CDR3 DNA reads TGCAGCGTTGGGACAGTCGGCTACGAGCAGTACTTC. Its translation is CSVGTVGYEQYF.

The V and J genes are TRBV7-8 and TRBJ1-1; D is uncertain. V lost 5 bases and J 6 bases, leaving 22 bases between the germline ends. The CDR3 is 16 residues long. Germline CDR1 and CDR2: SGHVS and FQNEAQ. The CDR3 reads CASSLRSRGSLSEAFF. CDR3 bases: TGTGCCAGCAGCCTTCGCAGCCGGGGAAGCTTGTCTGAAGCTTTCTTT.

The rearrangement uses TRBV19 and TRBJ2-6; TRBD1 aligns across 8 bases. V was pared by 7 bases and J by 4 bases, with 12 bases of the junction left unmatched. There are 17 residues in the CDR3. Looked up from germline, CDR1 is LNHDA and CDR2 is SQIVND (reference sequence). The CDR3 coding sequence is TGTGCCAGTACCAAGGAGCAGGGGGCGCCGGGGGCCAACGTCCTGACTTTC. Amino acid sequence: CASTKEQGAPGANVLTF.

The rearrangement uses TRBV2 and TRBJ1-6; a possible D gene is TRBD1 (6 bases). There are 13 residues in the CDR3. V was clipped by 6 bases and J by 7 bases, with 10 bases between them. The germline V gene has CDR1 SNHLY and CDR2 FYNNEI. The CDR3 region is CASRRTENSPLHF. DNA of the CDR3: TGTGCCAGCAGACGGACAGAAAATTCACCCCTCCACTTT.

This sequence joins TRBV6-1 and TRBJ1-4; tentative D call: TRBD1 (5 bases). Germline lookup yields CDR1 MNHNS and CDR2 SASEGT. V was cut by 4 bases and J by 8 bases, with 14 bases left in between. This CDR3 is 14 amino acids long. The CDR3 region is CASSADTTREKLFF. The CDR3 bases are TGTGCCAGCAGTGCGGACACCACTCGGGAAAAACTGTTTTTT.

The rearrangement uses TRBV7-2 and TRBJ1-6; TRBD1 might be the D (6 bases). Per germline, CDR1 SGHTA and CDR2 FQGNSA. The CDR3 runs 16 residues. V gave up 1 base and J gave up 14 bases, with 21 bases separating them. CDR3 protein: CASSLVPGATIASLHF. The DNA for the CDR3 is TGTGCCAGCAGCTTAGTCCCAGGGGCGACGATCGCATCCCTCCACTTT.